A selection of T cell receptor beta chains follows, all from one sample in a study of blood T cell repertoires in COVID-19. The repertoire was sequenced with immunoSEQ multiplex PCR; TCRdb's copy has only in-frame clones and lacks some. The sample records under 85,000 clones, 75% to 90% being singletons. Source material: peripheral blood. Every receptor here comes from an older man with acute or convalescent COVID-19. Each CDR3 is given with its conserved first and last residue. The order of the fields is V gene, J gene, D gene, CDR3 protein, CDR3 DNA. D genes are given only for firm matches.

V gene: TRBV18; J gene: TRBJ2-2; D gene: NA; CDR3 protein: CASSPPASGELFF; CDR3 DNA: TGTGCCAGCTCACCACCGGCTAGCGGGGAGCTGTTTTTT
V gene: TRBV11-2; J gene: TRBJ1-2; D gene: TRBD1; CDR3 protein: CASSRQGYDGYTF; CDR3 DNA: TGTGCCAGCAGCCGACAGGGTTACGATGGCTACACCTTC
V gene: TRBV19; J gene: TRBJ1-4; D gene: TRBD1; CDR3 protein: CASSIGDFLGQGREKLFF; CDR3 DNA: TGTGCCAGTAGTATAGGGGATTTTCTTGGACAGGGTCGGGAAAAACTGTTTTTT
V gene: TRBV7-8; J gene: TRBJ1-5; D gene: NA; CDR3 protein: CASSPRGVRNQPQHF; CDR3 DNA: TGTGCCAGCAGCCCACGGGGGGTTAGAAATCAGCCCCAGCATTTT
V gene: TRBV19; J gene: TRBJ1-1; D gene: NA; CDR3 protein: CASRYTGFPEAFF; CDR3 DNA: TGTGCCAGTAGGTATACAGGGTTCCCTGAAGCTTTCTTT
V gene: TRBV4-1; J gene: TRBJ2-1; D gene: TRBD2; CDR3 protein: CASSQMERGGVIHNEQFF; CDR3 DNA: TGCGCCAGCAGCCAAATGGAGCGGGGGGGCGTGATCCACAATGAGCAGTTCTTC
V gene: TRBV3-1/TRBV3-2; J gene: TRBJ2-2; D gene: NA; CDR3 protein: CARMRIELFF; CDR3 DNA: TGTGCCAGAATGAGGATCGAACTGTTTTTT
V gene: TRBV20-1; J gene: TRBJ1-5; D gene: NA; CDR3 protein: CSARDSGPQHF; CDR3 DNA: TGCAGTGCTAGAGATTCGGGTCCCCAGCATTTT
V gene: TRBV18; J gene: TRBJ1-5; D gene: NA; CDR3 protein: CASSGSGPDQPQHF; CDR3 DNA: TGTGCCAGCTCAGGATCAGGGCCGGATCAGCCCCAGCATTTT
V gene: TRBV28; J gene: TRBJ2-5; D gene: NA; CDR3 protein: CASSPRGEETQYF; CDR3 DNA: TGTGCCAGCAGCCCCCGCGGGGAAGAGACCCAGTACTTC
V gene: TRBV28; J gene: TRBJ2-5; D gene: TRBD2; CDR3 protein: CASRRPGLAPQETQYF; CDR3 DNA: TGTGCCAGCAGGCGACCGGGACTAGCGCCCCAAGAGACCCAGTACTTC